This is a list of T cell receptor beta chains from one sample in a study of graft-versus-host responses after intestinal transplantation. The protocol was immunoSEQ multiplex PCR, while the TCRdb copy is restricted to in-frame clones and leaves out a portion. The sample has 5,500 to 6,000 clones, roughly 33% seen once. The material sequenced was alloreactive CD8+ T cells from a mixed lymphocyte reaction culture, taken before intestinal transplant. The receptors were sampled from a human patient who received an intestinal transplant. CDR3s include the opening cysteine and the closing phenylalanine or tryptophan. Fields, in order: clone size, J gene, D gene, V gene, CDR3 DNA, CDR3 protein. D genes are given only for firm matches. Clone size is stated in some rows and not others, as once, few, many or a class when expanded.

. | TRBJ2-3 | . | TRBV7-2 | TGTGCCAGCAGCTTAGGGGTACAGGGACCCACAGATACGCAGTATTTT | CASSLGVQGPTDTQYF
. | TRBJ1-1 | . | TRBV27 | TGTGCCAGCAGTCAGGGGACTGAAGCTTTCTTT | CASSQGTEAFF
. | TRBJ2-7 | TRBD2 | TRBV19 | TGTGCCAGTAGTGTCTCCGGGACTAGCGCGGCCTACGAGCAGTACTTC | CASSVSGTSAAYEQYF
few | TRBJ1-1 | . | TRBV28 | TGTGCCAGCAGTTTAGAACAGGCCGTGAACACTGAAGCTTTCTTT | CASSLEQAVNTEAFF
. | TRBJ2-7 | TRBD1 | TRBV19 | TGTGCCAGTAGTCCGGGACAGGGGCTTTCCTACGAGCAGTACTTC | CASSPGQGLSYEQYF
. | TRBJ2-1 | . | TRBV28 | TGTGCCAGCAGTCCTTCCGCGTTCATCCTTCGGAATGAGCAGTTCTTC | CASSPSAFILRNEQFF
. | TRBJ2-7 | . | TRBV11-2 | TGTGCCAGCAGCTTTGGCGGCGCCTACGAGCAGTACTTC | CASSFGGAYEQYF
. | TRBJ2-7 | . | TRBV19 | TGTGCCAGTAGTATCTATGGGGCTGCCTACGAGCAGTACTTC | CASSIYGAAYEQYF
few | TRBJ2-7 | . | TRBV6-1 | TGTGCCAGCACCTCACGGGTCAGCCCCTACGAGCAGTACTTC | CASTSRVSPYEQYF
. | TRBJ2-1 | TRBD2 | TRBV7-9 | TGTGCCAGCAGCTCTAGCGGGTACAATGAGCAGTTCTTC | CASSSSGYNEQFF
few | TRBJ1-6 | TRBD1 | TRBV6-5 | TGTGCCAGCAGGACAGGGGGCGCCGTTTTTTCACCCCTCCACTTT | CASRTGGAVFSPLHF
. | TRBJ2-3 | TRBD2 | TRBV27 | TGTGCCAGCAGTTCCTTAGCGGGGGGGCCAGTAGATACGCAGTATTTT | CASSSLAGGPVDTQYF
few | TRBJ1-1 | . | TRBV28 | TGTGCCAGCAGTTTCAGGGCAACTGAAGCTTTCTTT | CASSFRATEAFF
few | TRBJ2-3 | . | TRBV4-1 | TGCGCCAGCAGCCACCTTTTATTCCCGGGGGGCGGCACAGATACGCAGTATTTT | CASSHLLFPGGGTDTQYF